Following are 25 T cell receptor beta chains from one sample sequenced in a study of regulatory T cells in long-lasting Graves disease. Time point of the sample: newly diagnosed GD, antithyroid drugs for less than 3 months. PBMC RNA served as the TCR library source. Researchers made TCR beta libraries by using iRepertoire HTBI primers and running Arm-PCR on CDR3 regions. TCRdb recomputed calls from the multiplex PCR reads with MiXCR, one row per CDR3 protein. The data hold approximately 540,000 distinct CDR3 sequences, with about 12% observed a single time. The data also belong to a second study, concerning T cells in Graves' hyperthyroidism and ophthalmopathy.

Here the sequenced sample was peripheral blood mononuclear cells (PBMCs), taken at new diagnosis, from a patient treated with antithyroid drugs. All receptors come from a woman in her twenties or thirties with Graves disease.

The chain carries TRBV5-1 and TRBJ2-1; TRBD2 matches at 10 bases. The V gene end was trimmed by 0 bases and the J gene end by 7 bases; junction bases not matched to a gene: 7. CDR1 SGHRS and CDR2 YFSETQ come from the germline V gene. CDR3 length equals 16 residues. The CDR3 reads CASSLGLAGVTNEQFF. The CDR3 DNA reads as TGCGCCAGCAGCTTGGGGCTAGCGGGAGTAACGAATGAGCAGTTCTTC.

A few counts support this clonotype. A much larger clone differs by one base, so this may be a read error. This chain joins TRBV5-6 and TRBJ2-7; D gene unclear. The CDR3 contains 12 residues. Per the germline V gene, CDR1 is SGHDT and CDR2 is YYEEEE. CDR3: CASSTSSFEQYF. CDR3 bases: TGTGCCAGCAGCACCAGCTCCTTCGAGCAGTACTTC.

Concerning this clonotype itself: A read error may explain this, as a much larger clone is one base away. The rearrangement links TRBV28 to TRBJ2-5; TRBD2 might be the D (6 bases). The V gene's germline CDR1 is MDHEN and CDR2 SYDVKM. The CDR3 is made up of 15 amino acids. The DNA for the CDR3 is TGTGCCAGCAGTTTAGAGCAATGGGGAGGAGAGACCCAGCACTTC. It specifies CASSLEQWGGETQHF.

This clonotype was observed a handful of times. The gene calls are TRBV6-4 and TRBJ2-3, with 10 bases that match TRBD2. The CDR3 is 16 residues long. V lost 5 bases and J lost 2; bases outside the gene matches: 7. In germline, CDR1 is MRHNA, CDR2 SNTAGT. CDR3 DNA: TGTGCCAGCAGTCCTGAGACTAGCGGGCACACAGATACGCAGTATTTT. It is translated as CASSPETSGHTDTQYF.

Regarding this clonotype: A much larger clone lies a single base off, so this may be a read error. The gene calls are TRBV7-2 and TRBJ2-1; TRBD2 matches at 9 bases. CDR1 is SGHTA, CDR2 FQGNSA, per germline. The CDR3 is 15 residues long. V gave up 3 bases and J gave up 10 bases; unmatched junction bases: 10. The CDR3 region is CASSFASGAVLEQFF. CDR3 bases: TGTGCCAGCAGCTTTGCTAGCGGGGCCGTTCTCGAGCAGTTCTTC.

The sample holds many counts of this clonotype. The chain has TRBV27 and TRBJ1-1; 8 bases fit TRBD1. CDR3 size: 13 residues. V dropped 7 bases and J dropped 9; count of bases not matched to a gene: 10. From germline, CDR1 is MNHEY and CDR2 SMNVEV (reference sequence). The CDR3 here is CASISVRTGKAFF. The CDR3 DNA is TGTGCCAGCATCTCCGTCCGGACAGGGAAAGCTTTCTTT.

This clonotype showed up many times. As DNA, the CDR3 is TGTGCCAGCAGCTTAACGGGCCCGAGCCTCCAGTACTTC. It codes for CASSLTGPSLQYF. The chain joins TRBV7-2 to TRBJ2-7; D remains ambiguous. The length of the CDR3 is 13 residues. The germline V gene encodes CDR1 SGHTA and CDR2 FQGNSA. V dropped 2 bases and J dropped 10 bases, with 15 bases sitting between them.

This clonotype was counted ten times or more. The chain recombines TRBV11-2 with TRBJ2-1; D remains ambiguous. Trimming left V 3 bases short and J 13 bases short, with 10 bases between. CDR1 is SGHAT and CDR2 is FQNNGV in the germline V gene. This CDR3 contains 11 residues. This CDR3 is CASSFGQDQFF. In nucleotides, the CDR3 is TGTGCCAGCAGCTTCGGGCAGGATCAGTTCTTC.

This chain joins TRBV29-1 and TRBJ2-7; 8 bases map to TRBD1. CDR1 SQVTM and CDR2 ANQGSEA come from the germline V gene. The CDR3 totals 12 residues. V gave up 5 bases and J gave up 6 bases; unmatched junction bases: 6. The CDR3 loop is CSVLDRVGEQYF. CDR3 bases: TGCAGCGTTCTGGACAGGGTAGGCGAGCAGTACTTC.

This clonotype came up many times. The chain is built from TRBV28 and TRBJ1-5, with D possibly TRBD1 on 5 matching bases. Germline CDR1 and CDR2: MDHEN and SYDVKM. The germline V and J ends were trimmed by 3 bases and 1 base, with 13 bases remaining between them. This CDR3 region has 16 residues. The CDR3 sequence: CASSLGGSISNQPQHF. In DNA form, the CDR3 reads TGTGCCAGCAGTTTGGGGGGGTCCATAAGCAATCAGCCCCAGCATTTT.

Many counts were recorded for this clonotype. This chain links TRBV20-1 with TRBJ1-1, with D tentatively TRBD1 (5 bases). The germline V gene encodes CDR1 DFQATT and CDR2 SNEGSKA (reference sequence). The V gene lost 2 bases and the J gene lost 1 base, with 14 bases spanning the gap. The CDR3 consists of 15 residues. CDR3 loop: CSARRTGTANTEAFF. Written as DNA, the CDR3 is TGCAGTGCTAGACGCACCGGGACCGCGAACACTGAAGCTTTCTTT.

This clonotype has a handful of counts. This chain uses TRBV3-1 with TRBJ1-3; no reliable D call. V lost 4 bases and J 5 bases, leaving 3 bases between the germline ends. Germline V gene lookup returns CDR1 LGHDT and CDR2 YNNKEL (reference sequence). CDR3 length equals 11 residues. The CDR3 region has the DNA TGTGCCAGCAGCCTCAGAAACACCATATATTTT. Translating gives CASSLRNTIYF.

This clonotype was seen many times. The rearrangement uses TRBV20-1 and TRBJ2-3, with 9 positions matching TRBD2. The CDR3 is made up of 15 amino acids. Germline CDR1 DFQATT, CDR2 SNEGSKA (reference sequence). Losses at the gene ends were 2 bases for V and 6 bases for J; bases not matched to a gene: 9. CDR3 DNA sequence: TGCAGTGCTAGAAACGCGGGAGGGCCGGGGGATACGCAGTATTTT. It codes for CSARNAGGPGDTQYF.

This clonotype was seen ten or more times. The rearrangement links TRBV18 to TRBJ1-1; D uncertain. Germline V CDR1 and CDR2: KGHSH, LQKENI. CDR3 length: 15 amino acids. V was pared by 3 bases and J by 0 bases, with 11 bases between. DNA of the CDR3: TGTGCCAGCTCACCGGGCGGACCAATGAACACTGAAGCTTTCTTT. Its translation is CASSPGGPMNTEAFF.

This sequence joins TRBV9 and TRBJ2-7; TRBD2 matches at 8 bases. V was clipped by 4 bases and J by 1 base; unmatched bases: 7. Germline CDR1 SGDLS, CDR2 YYNGEE. The CDR3 is 15 amino acids. The chain's CDR3 is CASSTSSGPSYEQYF. The CDR3 DNA reads TGTGCCAGCAGCACCTCTAGCGGGCCTTCCTACGAGCAGTACTTC.

This clonotype was observed a few times. The chain employs TRBV10-1 and TRBJ1-1, with no clear D. CDR3 length equals 13 residues. The germline V gene encodes CDR1 WNHNN and CDR2 SYGVQD (reference sequence). V was cut by 4 bases and J by 4 bases, with 10 bases left in between. The CDR3 region has the DNA TGCGCCAGCAGTGGGGGAAGCACCACTGAAGCTTTCTTT. Its translation: CASSGGSTTEAFF.

This clonotype was detected many times. The V and J genes are TRBV30 and TRBJ2-1; D might be TRBD1 (6 bases). Trimming removed 5 bases from V and 8 bases from J, with 10 bases in between. Germline CDR1 and CDR2: GTSNPN and SVGIG (reference sequence). This CDR3 contains 11 residues. CDR3 in DNA: TGTGCCTGGGGGGGCTGGGATGAGCAGTTCTTC. Amino acid sequence: CAWGGWDEQFF.

In this sample, this clonotype turned up many times. The chain recombines TRBV12-3 or TRBV12-4 with TRBJ2-5, with D possibly TRBD2 on 5 matching bases. The CDR3 consists of 13 residues. Trimming took 3 bases from V and 7 from J, leaving 12 bases between them. This CDR3 reads CASSFEGLATQYF. The CDR3 nucleotides read TGTGCCAGCAGTTTCGAAGGCCTAGCGACCCAGTACTTC.

There are a few counts of this clonotype. V gene TRBV30 combines with J gene TRBJ2-1; 9 positions agree with TRBD1. Germline V gene sequence: CDR1 GTSNPN, CDR2 SVGIG (reference sequence). The ends lost 1 base at V and 8 bases at J; junction bases unmatched: 9. The CDR3 sequence is 15 residues long. CDR3 sequence: CAWSGGTGFFDEQFF. The CDR3 DNA reads TGTGCCTGGAGTGGCGGGACAGGGTTTTTCGATGAGCAGTTCTTC.

This clonotype was recorded many times. The rearrangement links TRBV28 to TRBJ2-7; 9 positions match TRBD1. Unmatched junction bases numbered 5, after V lost 5 bases and J lost 3 bases. CDR1 is MDHEN and CDR2 is SYDVKM in the germline V gene. This CDR3 has 14 residues. The CDR3 coding sequence is TGTGCCAGCAGTAGCGGGGACAGGGTCTACGAGCAGTACTTC. Amino acids: CASSSGDRVYEQYF. The complete variable domain, with remaining parts taken from reference TRBV28 and TRBJ2-7, reads DVKVTQSSRYLVKRTGEKVFLECVQDMDHENMFWYRQDPGLGLRLIYFSYDVKMKEKGDIPEGYSVSREKKERFSLILESASTNQTSMYLCASSSGDRVYEQYFGPGTRLTVT.

This clonotype has ten or more counts. The chain has TRBV10-3 and TRBJ2-6; 9 positions agree with TRBD1. V lost 9 bases, J lost 0 bases, and 3 bases stayed unmatched. The CDR3 is 15 residues long. Germline CDR1 is ENHRY and CDR2 is SYGVKD. CDR3 amino acids: CAMGTGSSGANVLTF. The CDR3 nucleotides read TGTGCCATGGGGACAGGGAGCTCTGGGGCCAACGTCCTGACTTTC.

In this sample, this clonotype turned up a few times. This chain joins TRBV7-9 and TRBJ2-7; TRBD1 matches 7 bases. CDR3 length: 14 residues. The germline V gene has CDR1 SEHNR and CDR2 FQNEAQ (reference sequence). After removal of 2 bases from V and 5 bases from J, the junction contained 6 bases not matched to a gene. CDR3 loop: CASSLRADRDEQYF. The CDR3 region has the DNA TGTGCCAGCAGCTTACGGGCCGACAGGGACGAGCAGTACTTC.

The sample holds many counts of this clonotype. The J gene is TRBJ2-7, the V gene TRBV12-3 or TRBV12-4, with 10 bases aligning to TRBD1. V shed 2 bases and J 1 base; nucleotides not matched to a gene: 2. This CDR3 contains 15 residues. The CDR3 bases are TGTGCCAGCAGTTTAAGGACAGGGGGTTCCTACGAGCAGTACTTC. Translation: CASSLRTGGSYEQYF.

This clonotype was seen repeatedly, ten times or more. This chain uses TRBV7-3 with TRBJ2-3; no reliable D call. Germline V CDR1 and CDR2: SGHTA, FQGTGA. This CDR3 region has 11 residues. The V gene lost 5 bases and the J gene lost 6 bases, with 6 bases spanning the gap. The CDR3 DNA reads TGTGCCAGCAGCCCAGATGATACGCAGTATTTT. It specifies CASSPDDTQYF.

This clonotype was recorded at least ten times. The V gene is TRBV6-1, the J gene TRBJ1-5; D may be TRBD1 (6 bases). There are 12 residues in the CDR3. Trimming stripped 10 bases from V and 4 bases from J, with 11 bases between. In germline, CDR1 is MNHNS, CDR2 SASEGT. As DNA, the CDR3 is TGTGCCACCGACAGGACTAATCAGCCCCAGCATTTT. Its protein product is CATDRTNQPQHF.